This T cell receptor (beta chain) was documented in a study of vaccination and CD4 T cells after COVID-19. The study sequenced cultured CD4+ T cell DNA using the Oncomine TCR Beta short-read assay. Each CDR3 protein gets one entry after TCRdb re-called the PCR reads with MiXCR. The table includes around 19,000 distinct CDR3 sequences, around two fifths detected once. Treatment defined: roughly 10-day PBMC culture with coronavirus spike peptide pools or control peptides (ViraFEST assay). Regarding this clonotype: Its antigen is currently unknown. The junction departs from the called germline gene at one end, perhaps through a read error.

Material: CD4+ T cells from blood, cultured in vitro, obtained after SARS-CoV-2 vaccination. The receptor's source is a human donor who had recovered from COVID-19.

The CDR3 bases are TGTACCAGCAGTTACAGGGACACGAACACTGAAGCTTTCTTT. It yields the protein CTSSYRDTNTEAFF. The chain recombines TRBV6-5 with TRBJ1-1; D is perhaps TRBD1 (6 bases). The CDR3 runs to 14 residues. Germline-derived CDR1 and CDR2 are MNHEY and SVGAGI.